This T cell receptor (beta chain) was obtained from a study of OX40 agonist ivuxolimab in advanced cancers. At the level of the study: Roughly two fifths of patients had received prior checkpoint inhibitor therapy.

Method: immunoSEQ multiplex PCR; TCRdb's copy keeps in-frame clones and lacks some. The sample has roughly 23,000 clones, 60% to 85% seen once. This clone was detected only once. The target antigen is unknown. Study-wide points: Expanded clones were, on average, more numerous in CD8+ T cells than in CD4+.

The source material was CD4+ or CD8+ T cells sorted from blood, sampled in a trial of the OX40 agonist ivuxolimab. The sequence derives from an adult with an advanced solid tumor such as melanoma, head and neck, liver or kidney cancer.

CDR3 region: CASSLIPTSGSYNEQFF. Here the CDR3 DNA reads TGCGCCAGCAGCTTAATCCCGACTAGCGGAAGTTACAATGAGCAGTTCTTC. The chain joins TRBV5-1 to TRBJ2-1, with 9 bases aligning to TRBD2. CDR1 is SGHRS and CDR2 is YFSETQ in the germline V gene. Trimming removed 2 bases from V and 4 bases from J; junction bases left unmatched: 10. The CDR3 extends over 17 amino acids.